This T cell receptor beta chain was observed in a study of T-cell reconstitution after alpha-beta-depleted transplantation in children. V shed 0 bases, J shed 8 bases, and the junction held 7 bases outside the gene matches. In germline, CDR1 is DFQATT, CDR2 SNEGSKA (reference sequence). The CDR3 covers 15 residues. Unique molecular identifiers were used to barcode this TCRbeta library. TCRdb analysed the PCR reads with MiXCR anew, one entry per CDR3 protein. Of around 500,000 distinct CDR3 sequences listed, roughly 24% are singletons. This clonotype has only a few counts. Sequences were derived from PBMCs, mostly from graft donor cells, sampled 360 days after TCRalphabeta/CD19-depleted stem cell transplant. This TCR was recovered from a boy younger than two who had a stem cell transplant for acute myeloid leukemia, so the T cells may come from the graft donor. The gene calls are TRBV20-1 and TRBJ1-4, with 9 bases lining up with TRBD1. The CDR3 region is CSARDKGQGNEKLFF. The DNA of the CDR3 is TGCAGTGCTAGAGATAAGGGACAGGGCAACGAAAAACTGTTTTTT.